This TCR beta chain was identified in a study of blood T cell repertoires in COVID-19. In the study overall: Nucleic acid was either cDNA or gDNA, and it came from T cells, B-cell-depleted T cells, or PBMCs.

This clone was detected once. In the source study's methods: Nucleated cell counts were estimated from reference gene primer amplification. Some clones are missing from TCRdb's copy, which holds only in-frame ones; the method was immunoSEQ multiplex PCR. That table gives V, J and clone size, and the DNA gave D and trimming. This table has 200,000 to 250,000 clones, 86% appearing once. Germline V gives CDR1 MNHEY, CDR2 SVGAGI. V was pared by 0 bases and J by 7 bases, with 7 bases of the junction left unmatched. The CDR3 sequence is 15 residues long. This chain uses TRBV6-5 with TRBJ1-1, with 8 bases lining up with TRBD1. This sequence originates from an elderly woman with COVID-19, enrolled during active disease. The sample comprised peripheral blood. DNA for the CDR3: TGTGCCAGCAGTTACTCGAACGCAGGGGGCCGTGAAGCTTTCTTT. Its translation is CASSYSNAGGREAFF.